These 8 T cell receptor beta chains originate from one sample sequenced in a study of regulatory T cells in long-lasting Graves disease. Building the TCR beta libraries relied on iRepertoire HTBI primers, and CDR3 regions underwent Arm-PCR. TCRdb processed the multiplex PCR reads anew with MiXCR; each CDR3 protein has one entry. The profile shows about 430,000 distinct CDR3 sequences, roughly 21% of them singletons. Time point defined: persistent/refractory GD, antithyroid drugs over 5 years with positive TRAb. Isolated PBMC RNA provided the starting material for the TCR library. Sequencing was performed on peripheral blood mononuclear cells (PBMCs), taken when the disease was refractory, from a patient treated with antithyroid drugs. These receptors originate from a female donor with Graves disease.

In its sample, this clonotype was seen once. This chain links TRBV5-6 with TRBJ2-2, with D unclear. Germline V gives CDR1 SGHDT, CDR2 YYEEEE. The CDR3 loop spans 13 amino acids. Trimming pared 7 bases from V and 6 bases from J, leaving 13 bases between. CDR3 amino acids: CASGRRAPGELFF. The DNA for the CDR3 is TGTGCCAGCGGCCGGAGAGCCCCCGGGGAGCTGTTTTTT.

In this sample, this clonotype turned up many times. This rearrangement joins TRBV20-1 to TRBJ2-5; D remains unclear. V lost 6 bases, J lost 0 bases, and 11 bases lay in between. The length of the CDR3 is 13 residues. The germline gives CDR1 DFQATT, CDR2 SNEGSKA (reference sequence). The CDR3 is CSARLWDQETQYF. Written as DNA, the CDR3 is TGCAGTGCCCGGTTGTGGGACCAAGAGACCCAGTACTTC.

This clonotype showed up just a few times. CDR3 residues: CASSTPTGTNTGELFF. CDR3 nucleotide sequence: TGTGCCAGCAGCACGCCGACAGGGACGAACACCGGGGAGCTGTTTTTT. This chain uses TRBV11-2 with TRBJ2-2; 7 nucleotides line up with TRBD1. V lost 5 bases, J lost 0 bases, and 6 bases stayed unmatched. The CDR3 is 16 amino acids. CDR1 is SGHAT, CDR2 FQNNGV, per germline.

Many counts were recorded for this clonotype. The junction shows a germline mismatch at one end, possibly a read error. This chain joins TRBV6-9 and TRBJ2-7; no clear D. Germline V CDR1 and CDR2: MNHGY, SVAAGI. CDR3 length: 16 amino acids. DNA of the CDR3: TGTGCCAGCAGTGATTCGGTGCTTAATTGGTCCTACGAGCAGTACTTC. It yields the protein CASSDSVLNWSYEQYF.

As to this clonotype: One end of the junction is discordant with germline, which a read error may explain. The chain carries TRBV29-1 and TRBJ2-3; D unclear. Germline CDR1 reads SQVTM; CDR2 reads ANQGSEA. The CDR3 length is 13 residues. CDR3 sequence (DNA): TGCAGCGTCGAAGAGACCCGCACAGATACGCAGTATTTT. Amino acids: CSVEETRTDTQYF.

V gene TRBV5-1 combines with J gene TRBJ2-7, with 9 bases aligning to TRBD1. The germline V gene encodes CDR1 SGHRS and CDR2 YFSETQ. The CDR3 runs 16 residues. With 1 base clipped from V and 7 bases from J, the junction kept 12 bases outside the gene matches. The CDR3 sequence: CASSLSSPGQGGEQYF. The DNA of the CDR3 is TGCGCCAGCAGCTTGTCCTCCCCGGGACAGGGAGGGGAGCAGTACTTC.

This clonotype was detected ten times or more. CDR3 region: CASSATGSMNTEAFF. The CDR3 DNA reads as TGTGCCAGCAGTGCCACAGGATCCATGAACACTGAAGCTTTCTTT. The chain recombines TRBV6-1 with TRBJ1-1; D is possibly TRBD1 (5 bases). Germline V CDR1 and CDR2: MNHNS, SASEGT. There are 15 residues in the CDR3. V lost 4 bases to trimming and J lost 0 bases, with 12 bases between them.

Turning to this clonotype: A read error may be the cause here, since a much bigger clone is one base away. This chain links TRBV11-2 with TRBJ2-7, with a tentative D call TRBD1 (6 bases). CDR1 is SGHAT, CDR2 FQNNGV, per germline. This CDR3 region has 13 residues. The CDR3 DNA sequence: TGTGCCAGCTCTAGACAGGATTCCTACGGGCAGTACTTC. It is translated as CASSRQDSYGQYF.